This T cell receptor beta chain was recorded in a study of blood T cell repertoires in COVID-19. This CDR3 region has 14 residues. CDR1 and CDR2 (germline): MNHEY, SVGAGI. Unmatched junction bases numbered 10, after V lost 2 bases and J lost 11 bases. TCRdb's table, derived via immunoSEQ multiplex PCR, lists solely in-frame clones and lacks some. The data hold 60,000 to 70,000 clones, with 70% to 80% observed a single time. V usage is TRBV6-5 and J usage is TRBJ2-3; 7 nucleotides agree with TRBD2. The sample was peripheral blood. The sequence was obtained from a woman over 75 with acute or convalescent COVID-19. CDR3 nucleotide sequence: TGTGCCAGCAGTTACGAGCGGGACGGGTCGGTGCAGTATTTT. Its protein is CASSYERDGSVQYF.